There are a few counts of the clone carrying this TCR beta chain. The antigen is not known. The sample comes from a study of blood T cells in healthy people across ages. Study results and limitations: As naive T cell percentage varied, TCR beta diversity correlated strongly with it.

The use of a sample-barcoded 5' primer and a J-beta primer mix characterized a second PCR of about 7 to 12 cycles. TCRdb itself ran the 5' RACE reads through MiXCR, one entry per CDR3 protein. Here the sample spans roughly 1.7 million distinct CDR3 sequences, about 32% being singletons. The sequence came from a woman aged 25 to 45 in good health. Material for sequencing was blood.

The CDR3 here is CSAKSSGGITDTQYF. In DNA, the CDR3 is TGCAGTGCCAAATCCAGCGGGGGGATCACAGATACGCAGTATTTT. This sequence joins TRBV20-1 and TRBJ2-3; TRBD2 aligns across 9 bases. This CDR3 has 15 residues. V was clipped by 6 bases and J by 2 bases; unmatched bases: 9. Germline CDR1 is DFQATT and CDR2 is SNEGSKA (reference sequence).